This section outlines one TCR beta chain sequence together with its context. The sample is drawn from a study of blood T cell repertoires in COVID-19. Original handling: From reference gene primer amplification, estimates of nucleated cell counts were derived. Sequencing was performed with immunoSEQ multiplex PCR; in TCRdb, only in-frame clones are kept and a portion is missing. V, J and clone size reflect that table, while D and trimming were determined from the DNA. This table holds 80,000 to 100,000 clones, about four fifths found once. Germline assignment: CDR1 MNHNS and CDR2 SASEGT. This CDR3 spans 14 amino acids. The V gene end was trimmed by 3 bases and the J gene end by 2 bases; junction bases not matched to a gene: 4.

The chain uses TRBV6-1 and TRBJ2-7; 7 bases map to TRBD1. This sequence was found in a human donor in a cohort sampled during active COVID-19. Material: peripheral blood. This chain's CDR3 is CASSETGWAYEQYF. The CDR3 DNA follows: TGTGCCAGCAGTGAGACAGGGTGGGCCTACGAGCAGTACTTC.